The 8 T cell receptor beta chains reported below all come from one sample, sequenced in a study of T cells in Graves' hyperthyroidism and ophthalmopathy. TCR beta CDR3 sequences were amplified from RNA transcripts. HTBI primers were used for first-round RT-PCR of the TCR CDR3. TCRdb called the multiplex PCR reads again in MiXCR, with one record for every CDR3 protein. The repertoire consists of almost 250,000 distinct CDR3 sequences, with roughly a quarter occurring once and the leading ten covering roughly 35%. The sample taken for sequencing was blood. Receptors originate from a woman aged 40 to 50 with Graves' ophthalmopathy.

This chain joins TRBV29-1 and TRBJ2-2, with D uncertain. Deletions cut 3 bases from V and 1 base from J, with 6 bases between. Germline CDR1 SQVTM, CDR2 ANQGSEA. This CDR3 spans 13 amino acids. Here the CDR3 DNA reads TGCAGCGTTGACCGGCAGAACACCGGGGAGCTGTTTTTT. Residues: CSVDRQNTGELFF.

This clonotype was seen many times. The V gene is TRBV6-5, the J gene TRBJ1-1; D call uncertain. This CDR3 is built from 15 residues. Germline loops: CDR1 MNHEY, CDR2 SVGAGI. V lost 0 bases and J 0 bases, leaving 8 bases between the germline ends. Written as DNA, the CDR3 is TGTGCCAGCAGTTACTCCGGCGGGGTGAACACTGAAGCTTTCTTT. Translating gives CASSYSGGVNTEAFF.

This clonotype appeared many times. The chain employs TRBV7-9 and TRBJ1-1; D is uncertain. CDR3 length: 14 residues. Germline CDR1 SEHNR, CDR2 FQNEAQ (reference sequence). V lost 5 bases and J lost 0, with 10 bases in between. The CDR3 protein is CASSEGQVNTEAFF. DNA of the CDR3: TGTGCCAGCAGCGAGGGCCAGGTGAACACTGAAGCTTTCTTT.

This clonotype has at least ten counts. The chain has TRBV28 and TRBJ1-5; tentative D call: TRBD1 (5 bases). V lost 4 bases and J lost 15, with 16 bases in between. Germline CDR1 and CDR2: MDHEN and SYDVKM. The CDR3 covers 12 residues. The DNA for the CDR3 is TGTGCCAGCAGTTACCCCGGGGCCCGCGGGCATTTT. This sequence encodes CASSYPGARGHF.

The chain links TRBV12-3 or TRBV12-4 to TRBJ2-5; 9 bases align to TRBD2. V was clipped by 7 bases and J by 3 bases; unmatched bases: 6. The CDR3 consists of 14 residues. DNA for the CDR3: TGTGCCAGCACACCGACTAGCGGAAAAGAGACCCAGTACTTC. The encoded protein is CASTPTSGKETQYF.

This clonotype was recorded at least ten times. The V call is TRBV11-1, the J call TRBJ2-3; 13 bases match TRBD2. CDR3 length: 16 residues. With V trimmed by 3 bases and J by 4 bases, 4 bases remained unmatched. The germline V gene has CDR1 SGHAT and CDR2 FQDESV (reference sequence). For the CDR3, the DNA is TGTGCCAGCAGCTTGGTGACTAGCGGGAGGTCAGATACGCAGTATTTT. It encodes CASSLVTSGRSDTQYF.

This clonotype has at least ten counts. The V call is TRBV5-1, the J call TRBJ2-7, with 11 bases identical to TRBD1. The germline V gene encodes CDR1 SGHRS and CDR2 YFSETQ. CDR3 length equals 14 residues. The junction had 2 bases not matched to a gene; V was cut back by 4 bases and J by 2 bases. The CDR3 protein is CASSGTGGPYEQYF. The CDR3 region has the DNA TGCGCCAGCAGCGGGACAGGGGGTCCCTACGAGCAGTACTTC.

A remark on this clonotype: A much larger clone is a single base away; this may be a read error. The chain joins TRBV5-6 to TRBJ1-1; D gene uncertain. Germline V CDR1 and CDR2: SGHDT, YYEEEE. Deletions cut 2 bases from V and 3 bases from J, with 11 bases between. The CDR3 has 14 residues. The CDR3 DNA is TGTGCCAGCAGCTTAACCCTGGGTTACACTGAAGCTTTCTTT. Amino acids: CASSLTLGYTEAFF.